This T cell receptor beta chain was found in a study of cytomegalovirus exposure and HLA in healthy donors (dated by TCRdb to 2015 to 2018). Background for the entire study: In an earlier analysis of fewer than 750 of the donors, around 290 Gb of sequence data and approximately 120 million unique TCR beta sequences from roughly 190 million T cells were reported. A later analysis re-analyzed previously published TCR beta repertoires from 660 or so donors and added high-resolution HLA genotyping to study TCR occurrence patterns. In addition to the first cohort of around 670 subjects, a separate validation cohort of approximately 110 different subjects was used. Five DR-DQ haplotypes were handled as single units for association and clustering because linkage in the cohort was strong. Among almost 400 genotyped donors of the cohort, an average of approximately 240,000 unique TCR beta nucleotide sequences were sequenced per donor, 15% to 20% of them non-productive. Of the 350 to 400 genotyped donors, about 80% fell in the genetic ancestry cluster associated with self-reported Caucasian donors. The study profiled the T cell repertoires of 500 to 800 subjects by immunosequencing and related them to cytomegalovirus serostatus. The study aimed to test whether signatures of past pathogen exposure could be identified by cataloging public T cell receptors. Alongside the repertoire data, information on donor age, sex, ethnicity and CMV serostatus was compiled. Class I and class II HLA loci were covered by the typing at four-digit resolution. All discovery cohort repertoires had been generated using a single sequencing platform. An earlier analysis of 587 of the donors applied high-throughput TCR beta sequencing to assess whether each TCR beta V gene segment acted as functional or pseudogenic. A later genetic analysis used genome-wide SNP genotypes for about 60% of the roughly 700 donors, treating that subset as a discovery cohort. The number of typed donors differed by locus: 629-630 for A, B, C, DRB1 and DQB1; some 500 for DQA1; approximately 600 for DPA1; and about 470 for DPB1. Rather than drawing on any new phenotypic data, the later analysis identified candidate immune exposures from TCR beta sequences and the way those sequences occurred across donors. To predict cytomegalovirus infection status, the study brought together high-throughput TCR immunosequencing, statistical association of individual TCRs with disease status, and machine learning. Approximately 300 gigabases of sequencing data and roughly 81 million unique TCR sequences made up an early release that covered some 640 HLA-typed donors.

CDR1 and CDR2, looked up from the germline V gene (reference sequence), are LNHDA and SQIVND. Relative to germline, V is missing 8 bases and J is missing 0 bases, with 4 bases of the junction outside any gene match. The CDR3 contains 13 residues, cysteine and phenylalanine counted. The kept DNA is CDR3 alone, 39 bases in frame from the first base. General findings and caveats noted by the study authors: A further reported finding was that TCR beta sequences accurately predicted the HLA-A and HLA-B alleles for most subjects in the first cohort. In a later analysis, TCR association rates were found to vary across HLA loci, with the most associated TCRs seen for DRB1 alleles and the fewest for HLA-C alleles. The authors suggested that the approach could potentially be generalized to other disease states and immunological phenotypes. Across donors, most TCR sequences were observed very rarely, whereas some public TCRs were present in many individuals. Several of the top co-occurrence clusters appeared to be linked to parvovirus B19, influenza, CMV and Epstein-Barr virus, according to a later analysis. V-gene and J-gene trimming of TCR beta chains was associated with a missense DCLRE1C variant in a later genetic analysis, and the association was replicated in an independent cohort. Broadly in line with IMGT annotations, most TCR beta V segments showed up in productive rearrangements about 90% or about 30% of the time in an earlier analysis of several hundred of the donors. When HLA alleles, especially DR and DQ, strongly co-occurred, attributing TCR associations to individual alleles was difficult. A total of some 180 TCR beta chains were listed by the study as associated with cytomegalovirus. In a later analysis, most CMV-associated TCR beta chains were found to appear HLA-restricted, with HLA associations seemingly driven largely by CMV exposure. Because the 87-base-pair reads could not distinguish some IMGT-functional V segments, including TRBV6-2 and TRBV6-3, those segments were excluded. Because counts were too low, roughly 18 rarely observed V segments, including chromosome 9 orphons, were left out of the earlier analysis of 587 of the donors. The classifier was reported to diagnose cytomegalovirus status with high specificity and sensitivity in both the original and validation cohorts. At a false discovery rate of 0.05, a later analysis linked 16,000 or so TCR beta sequences to specific HLA alleles. In this cohort, only TCR beta chains were sequenced, and detectable features were limited by the absence of alpha or paired-chain data. Because HLA typing was unavailable for some donors at each locus, only the typed subset was used in association tests. In a later genetic analysis, fewer N-insertions in productive TCRs were reported among donors in an Asian-associated ancestry cluster than the roughly 640-donor mean. Correlated functional status among segregating V segments might reflect linkage disequilibrium, but an unknown experimental factor could not be ruled out. The presence/absence analyses assumed that sequencing depth was roughly uniform across donors, and that assumption may not be true. In vitro tests confirmed that a few of the cytomegalovirus-associated TCR beta chains recognize cytomegalovirus antigens. Compared with equally common non-associated chains, HLA-associated TCR beta chains in a later analysis were more clonally expanded and had lower generation probabilities. CMV serostatus was the only immune exposure information available for the cohort. A cluster of highly shared sequence variants was judged likely to represent a technical artifact of the sequencing pipeline.

As to this clone: Its specific antigen is unknown. No much larger clone exists at a distance of one base, and base qualities are not known.

The cohort consisted of 666 healthy bone marrow donors. All cohort members were sampled while nominally healthy, although unrecorded immune exposures were likely present. The donor tested CMV seropositive, placing the donor among the roughly 300 seropositive members of the cohort. Every donor gave a peripheral blood sample, and the peripheral blood mononuclear cells from that sample were used for TCR beta sequencing. The Qiagen DNeasy Blood Extraction Kit was used to extract genomic DNA from the blood cell samples. Receptors were amplified or captured by the immunoSEQ multiplex PCR assay. The multiplex PCR relied on a mix of 60 forward primers for TCR Vbeta segments and 13 reverse primers for TCR Jbeta segments. A multiplex PCR assay on genomic DNA amplified the CDR3 region of rearranged TCR beta genes. The amplified TCR beta libraries were sequenced on the Illumina HiSeq System as 87-base-pair reads. The source study handled its data this way. A later analysis tallied roughly 76 million unique TCR beta chains across the 650 to 750 repertoires, and around 10 million of those chains were shared by two or more donors. To remove PCR and sequencing errors, raw reads were error-corrected and collapsed into unique sequences using a nearest-neighbor algorithm that merged closely related sequences. CDR3 sequences were aligned to IMGT reference sequences to assign V, D and J gene segments. For a sequence to be retained, a match of at least six nucleotides was required to both a V gene segment and a J gene segment. Rearrangements were called productive when the CDR3 lacked stop codons and stayed in frame with V and J; all others were non-productive. Following IMGT convention, CDR3 was defined as the stretch from the second conserved V-encoded cysteine to the conserved J-encoded phenylalanine. The earlier analysis of 500 to 650 of the donors excluded any sequence lacking an unambiguous match to a single V gene segment. An earlier analysis of 587 of the donors classified V segments as functional when productive rearrangements were above 56.7% and as segregating when the standard deviation between donors was above 5%. A statistical classification framework was built for diagnosing cytomegalovirus status from the catalog of TCR beta chain sequences. V and J gene assignment, in a later analysis, came from comparing TCR nucleotide sequences with IMGT/GENE-DB human TR gene sequences. In a later analysis, CDR3 sequences and most-parsimonious VDJ recombination scenarios were assigned using the TCRdist pipeline. A later analysis defined each TCR beta chain by its CDR3 amino acid sequence plus V-gene family, and excluded reads lacking a unique V-gene family. As a way to deal with suspected cross-contamination and a sequencing artifact, a later analysis dropped 592 nucleotide sequences that were highly shared and had low generation probability. A later analysis calculated a clonal expansion index for each public chain from normalized within-repertoire ranks of inferred template counts. In a later analysis, generation probabilities were computed using a VDJ recombination model fitted to out-of-frame rearrangements, and the results were checked against IGoR. In a later analysis, TCR-TCR, TCR-HLA and TCR-CMV co-occurrence was scored with hypergeometric tests, and a repertoire-size bias correction was applied to TCR pairs. False discovery rates were estimated in a later analysis by permuting HLA or CMV assignments 20 times. In a later analysis, co-occurring TCRs were grouped using DBSCAN, and TCRdist sequence similarity was added for clustering within HLA-allele-positive subsets. Co-occurrence clustering excluded repertoires with fewer than 30,000 or more than 120,000 public chains, plus five with anomalous nucleotide sharing. TCRdb mirrors the immuneACCESS table, restricted to in-frame sequences. Some clones are absent from its copies; in checked studies, under half trace to an unresolved V gene, and the reason for the others is unknown. D and trimming come from the DNA, and the V and J calls and clone size come from that table. The sample table records some 180,000 clones; more than 75% of these occur just once. The ten largest account for 2% to 3% of the sample.

This receptor was identified in a man aged 30-40 years in good health and CMV-seropositive. In this chain, TRBV19 is recombined with TRBJ2-7; TRBD1 matches 7 bases in the middle. Sequencing input: PBMCs. The encoded CDR3 is CASGTASSYEQYF. The DNA sequence follows: TGTGCCAGTGGGACAGCGAGCTCCTACGAGCAGTACTTC.